This is a list of T cell receptor beta chains from one sample in a study of blood T cell repertoires in COVID-19. Libraries were prepared by immunoSEQ multiplex PCR; TCRdb keeps only in-frame clonotypes and omits some of them. This table holds just over 650,000 clones, about 90% found once. Sequenced sample: peripheral blood. These receptors were collected from a woman between 18 and 29 years old with acute or convalescent COVID-19. CDR3s include the opening cysteine and the closing phenylalanine or tryptophan. A D gene is named only where the DNA matches it firmly. The listing skips clone size in some rows; elsewhere it reads once, few, many or a size class.

abundance	d_gene	j_gene	v_gene	CDR3aa	CDR3nt
.	.	TRBJ1-2	TRBV7-9	CASSLREVGYTF	TGTGCCAGCAGCTTGAGAGAGGTTGGCTACACCTTC
.	TRBD2	TRBJ2-5	TRBV5-1	CASSLGTSGRQETQYF	TGCGCCAGCAGCTTGGGGACTAGCGGGCGACAAGAGACCCAGTACTTC
few	.	TRBJ2-1	TRBV11-2	CASCAWRRNEQFF	TGTGCCAGCTGCGCTTGGAGGAGGAATGAGCAGTTCTTC
.	TRBD1	TRBJ2-7	TRBV15	CATSSQFPGQGTTTRYF	TGTGCCACCAGCAGCCAATTCCCGGGACAGGGTACTACTACGCGGTACTTC
.	.	TRBJ1-2	TRBV27	CASSGTTGLYGYTF	TGTGCCAGCAGTGGAACGACAGGCCTCTATGGCTACACCTTC
.	TRBD1	TRBJ2-5	TRBV3-1/TRBV3-2	CASSRDRGGVATQYF	TGTGCCAGCAGCCGGGACAGGGGGGGCGTGGCGACCCAGTACTTC
.	TRBD1	TRBJ2-7	TRBV11-1	CASRARDRAYEQYF	TGTGCCAGCAGGGCTCGGGACAGGGCCTACGAGCAGTACTTC
.	.	TRBJ2-1	TRBV7-3	CASSLIGGTGIGEQFF	TGTGCCAGCAGCTTAATTGGGGGGACGGGAATTGGGGAGCAGTTCTTC
.	.	TRBJ1-5	TRBV6-5	CASSFGGRGQPQHF	TGTGCCAGCAGCTTCGGGGGTCGTGGCCAGCCCCAGCATTTT
.	.	TRBJ1-4	TRBV4-3	CASSNPPSEKLFF	TGCGCCAGCAGCAACCCCCCCAGTGAAAAACTGTTTTTT
.	.	TRBJ2-1	TRBV11-2	CASSLGRGASYNEQFF	TGTGCCAGCAGCTTAGGTCGGGGGGCTAGCTACAATGAGCAGTTCTTC
.	.	TRBJ2-3	TRBV6-5	CASSYSPGRDTQYF	TGTGCCAGCAGTTACTCGCCAGGGAGGGATACGCAGTATTTT
.	.	TRBJ2-2	TRBV7-9	CASTPGGGANTGELFF	TGTGCCAGCACCCCAGGAGGGGGGGCGAACACCGGGGAGCTGTTTTTT
.	.	TRBJ1-1	TRBV7-9	CASSLLVGRERITEAFF	TGTGCCAGCAGCTTATTGGTTGGCCGGGAAAGGATCACTGAAGCTTTCTTT
.	.	TRBJ2-1	TRBV5-4	CASSTVSGTDYNEQFF	TGTGCCAGCAGCACCGTCTCCGGGACTGACTACAATGAGCAGTTCTTC
.	.	TRBJ2-1	TRBV7-6	CASSPLLGPTYNEQFF	TGTGCCAGCAGCCCCCTACTGGGCCCAACCTACAATGAGCAGTTCTTC
.	TRBD1	TRBJ1-2	TRBV4-3	CASSHGTGEVGGYTF	TGCGCCAGCAGCCACGGGACAGGGGAAGTGGGTGGCTACACCTTC
.	.	TRBJ2-2	TRBV5-1	CASSLGGLMNTGELFF	TGCGCCAGCAGCTTGGGGGGACTCATGAACACCGGGGAGCTGTTTTTT
.	TRBD1	TRBJ1-1	TRBV6-2/TRBV6-3	CASSYPRTGGWWAEAFF	TGTGCCAGCAGTTACCCTCGGACAGGGGGCTGGTGGGCTGAAGCTTTCTTT
.	TRBD1	TRBJ2-1	TRBV5-1	CASSLSGTGYNEQFF	TGCGCCAGCAGCCTTAGTGGGACAGGCTACAATGAGCAGTTCTTC
.	.	TRBJ1-6	TRBV13	CASSLGQGISPLHF	TGTGCCAGCAGCCTGGGACAAGGTATCTCACCCCTCCACTTT
.	TRBD1	TRBJ2-6	TRBV7-3	CASSSDRPSGANVLTF	TGTGCCAGCAGCTCGGACAGGCCCTCTGGGGCCAACGTCCTGACTTTC
.	.	TRBJ2-7	TRBV14	CASSRGPGGEQYF	TGTGCCAGCAGCCGGGGTCCCGGAGGGGAGCAGTACTTC
.	TRBD1	TRBJ1-3	TRBV7-8	CASSRGQGPGLGNTIYF	TGTGCCAGCAGCCGAGGACAGGGGCCTGGGTTAGGGAACACCATATATTTT
.	TRBD1	TRBJ2-7	TRBV6-1	CASSQGPPGQFYEQYF	TGTGCCAGCAGTCAAGGACCACCGGGACAGTTCTACGAGCAGTACTTC
.	TRBD1	TRBJ2-7	TRBV30	CAWSVWDRDDRYEQYF	TGTGCCTGGAGTGTATGGGACAGGGATGATCGCTACGAGCAGTACTTC
.	.	TRBJ2-2	TRBV5-1	CASSLEGAGELFF	TGCGCCAGCAGCTTGGAGGGGGCCGGGGAGCTGTTTTTT
.	.	TRBJ1-2	TRBV6-2/TRBV6-3	CASSYPGGGNYGYTF	TGTGCCAGCAGTTACCCCGGGGGGGGTAACTATGGCTACACCTTC
.	.	TRBJ2-7	TRBV5-5	CASSLRTATYEQYF	TGTGCCAGCAGCCTCCGGACAGCAACCTACGAGCAGTACTTC
.	.	TRBJ1-2	TRBV5-5	CASSSQGYGYTF	TGTGCCAGCAGCTCCCAGGGATATGGCTACACCTTC
.	.	TRBJ1-3	TRBV9	CASSVDGGAGNTIYF	TGTGCCAGCAGCGTAGATGGAGGAGCTGGAAACACCATATATTTT